This T cell receptor beta chain was identified during a study of CD8+ T cells in alopecia areata (dated by TCRdb to 2017 to 2018). For the wider study: The treated patients, all with moderate-to-severe alopecia areata, were enrolled in an open-label pilot trial of oral tofacitinib given at 5 to 10 mg twice daily. In treated patients, disease severity was measured using the SALT score, which gives the percentage of scalp surface area affected. In both human patients and the C3H/HeJ mouse model, the study applied high-throughput TCRbeta sequencing to look at T cell clonal expansion in alopecia areata. immunoSEQ multiplex PCR using 35 Vbeta forward primers and 13 Jbeta reverse primers was used to amplify TCRbeta CDR3 regions. Tofacitinib was administered for 6 to 18 months, and 6 months of follow-up off drug were then conducted to assess delayed response and recurrence. Scalp clonality was compared across normal scalp (n=4), patchy alopecia areata scalp (n=8), and alopecia totalis/universalis scalp (n=8). Patients on tofacitinib were biopsied at baseline and after 4 and 24 weeks of treatment, and several of the patients also had a later scalp biopsy. In humans, TCRbeta sequencing was performed on scalp tissue and on sorted CD4+ and CD8+ peripheral blood T cells from healthy controls and from patients with patchy or totalis/universalis alopecia areata. The RNA source kit depended on sample type: the PAXgene miRNA kit for fixed scalp, the miRNeasy kit for PBMCs, and the RNeasy kit for mouse skin.

A remark on this clone: The clone's antigen remains unknown. No quality values exist for individual bases; no much larger clone is one base distant.

Libraries were constructed by the immunoSEQ multiplex PCR assay. RNA was extracted from all samples and reverse transcribed into cDNA, which served as template for TCR sequencing. SuperScript III was used for first-strand cDNA synthesis, primed with a 2:1 mix of oligo-dT and random hexamers. Amplification bias was assessed with a synthetic immune receptor repertoire, and residual bias was removed computationally. The published analysis was carried out like this. After raw reads were preprocessed to remove errors, the CDR3 was defined following IMGT conventions as running from the conserved cysteine to phenylalanine. Clonality was computed by normalizing Shannon entropy by log2 of the number of productive unique TCRs and subtracting the result from 1. CD4 or CD8 identity of scalp clones was inferred by cross-referencing scalp TCRbeta sequences with sorted blood CD4 and CD8 repertoires. TCRdb took this table from immuneACCESS and kept in-frame rearrangements with V and J called. Such tables lack part of the clones; where checked against another copy, unresolved V genes explain under half of the gap, and the rest is unexplained. The V and J calls and clone size come from that table; D and trimming were worked out from the DNA. The sample table shows under 350,000 clones, and roughly 50% are seen once. The ten largest clonotypes hold under 2% of the sample.

Overall study outcomes, separate from this receptor: TCR sequences shared between patients were less clear than in mice, possibly partly because of HLA diversity in the patient population. Many expanded lesional clones persisted in scalp and blood during tofacitinib treatment, which may partly explain relapse after stopping treatment. Lesional scalp, especially in alopecia totalis/universalis, showed higher clonality and more expanded CD8+ clones than normal scalp, suggesting antigenic drive. Scalp clonality and the number of expanded CD8+ clones among the top 100 scalp clones were significantly decreased by tofacitinib. Resident alphabeta T cells in normal human skin are also sequenced, complicating scalp TCR repertoire analysis, unlike mouse skin dominated by gammadelta T cells. Because the treated cohort was small and included a single nonresponder, larger studies are needed to assess links between baseline CD8+ expansion and response.

The intended sense of this specimen's time point label: roughly 24 weeks on oral tofacitinib. The treatment or condition label, as the study defines it: oral pan-JAK inhibitor, 5-10 mg twice daily. Lesional scalp punch biopsies and peripheral blood were collected from alopecia areata patients. After PBMCs were isolated by density centrifugation and stained for CD3, CD4 and CD8, a FACSAria was used to sort CD4+ and CD8+ T cells. Trimming removed 4 bases from V and 2 bases from J, leaving 23 bases between the germline ends. The CDR3 spans 18 residues, from the cysteine through the phenylalanine. This entry keeps only the CDR3 DNA: 54 bases, framed from base 1. The germline V gene (reference sequence) provides CDR1 LNHNV and CDR2 YYDKDF.

The TCR originated in a human donor with alopecia areata. The rearranged segments are TRBV15 and TRBJ2-5; the D region is possibly TRBD1 or TRBD2, each matching across 5 bases. The sample was CD4+ T cells sorted from blood, taken at week 24, from a patient treated with tofacitinib. The nucleotide sequence reads TGTGCCACCAGCATTCTTCGGGGCCTTCGGAGAGGGCAAGAGACCCAGTACTTC. Its protein is CATSILRGLRRGQETQYF.